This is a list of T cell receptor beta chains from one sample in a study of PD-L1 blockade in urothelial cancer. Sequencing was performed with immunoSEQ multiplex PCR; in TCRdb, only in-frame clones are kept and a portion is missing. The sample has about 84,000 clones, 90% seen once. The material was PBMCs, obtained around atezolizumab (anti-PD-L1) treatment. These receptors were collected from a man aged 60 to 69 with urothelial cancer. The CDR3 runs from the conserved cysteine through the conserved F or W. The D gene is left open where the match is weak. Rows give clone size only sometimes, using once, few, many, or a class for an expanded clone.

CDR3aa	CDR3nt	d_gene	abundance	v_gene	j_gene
CASSIGWGTDTGELFF	TGTGCCAGTAGTATCGGGTGGGGGACAGACACCGGGGAGCTGTTTTTT	TRBD1	NA	TRBV19	TRBJ2-2
CASSLGGFGQPQHF	TGTGCCAGCAGCTTGGGGGGATTCGGTCAGCCCCAGCATTTT	NA	NA	TRBV7-2	TRBJ1-5
CAIRPGGNTEAFF	TGTGCCATCAGGCCAGGGGGAAACACTGAAGCTTTCTTT	TRBD1	NA	TRBV10-3	TRBJ1-1
CASSADLRGRKTEAFF	TGTGCCAGCAGCGCGGATCTTCGGGGAAGGAAAACTGAAGCTTTCTTT	NA	NA	TRBV9	TRBJ1-1
CASRSTGQRDINF	TGTGCCAGCAGATCTACTGGACAGAGGGACATAAACTTC	NA	few	TRBV7-2	TRBJ1-2
CATSRVQGWANVLTF	TGTGCCACCAGCAGAGTACAGGGCTGGGCCAACGTCCTGACTTTC	NA	NA	TRBV15	TRBJ2-6
CASSVSTSGQETQYF	TGTGCCAGCAGCGTCTCGACTAGCGGGCAAGAGACCCAGTACTTC	TRBD2	NA	TRBV9	TRBJ2-5
CASSRLISTDTQYF	TGTGCCAGCAGCCGACTAATAAGCACAGATACGCAGTATTTT	NA	NA	TRBV7-2	TRBJ2-3
CASSTLGLAGGNSYNEQFF	TGTGCCAGCAGCACCCTAGGACTAGCGGGAGGCAACTCCTACAATGAGCAGTTCTTC	TRBD2	NA	TRBV7-9	TRBJ2-1
CASSFVHEQYF	TGTGCCAGCAGCTTCGTCCACGAGCAGTACTTC	NA	NA	TRBV11-2	TRBJ2-7
CASRDPTGSNQPQHF	TGTGCCAGCCGGGACCCAACAGGGAGCAATCAGCCCCAGCATTTT	NA	NA	TRBV28	TRBJ1-5
CASSEGGGTEAFF	TGTGCCAGCAGTGAAGGAGGGGGAACTGAAGCTTTCTTT	NA	NA	TRBV2	TRBJ1-1
CASSPNRGSPYGYTF	TGTGCCAGCTCACCAAACAGGGGAAGCCCATATGGCTACACCTTC	TRBD1	NA	TRBV18	TRBJ1-2
CASSLEGRGHLAFF	TGCGCCAGCAGCTTGGAAGGCAGGGGGCATTTGGCTTTCTTT	TRBD1	few	TRBV5-1	TRBJ1-1
CASSWAGTPEDTQYF	TGCGCCAGCAGCTGGGCGGGGACCCCCGAGGATACGCAGTATTTT	NA	NA	TRBV4-3	TRBJ2-3
CASSLMTGDYEQYF	TGCGCCAGCAGCTTGATGACAGGGGACTACGAGCAGTACTTC	TRBD1	once	TRBV5-1	TRBJ2-7
CASRTTGDYGYTF	TGTGCCAGTAGGACGACAGGGGACTATGGCTACACCTTC	TRBD1	NA	TRBV19	TRBJ1-2
CASSLRRAGAHEQYF	TGTGCCAGCAGTTTAAGGCGAGCGGGAGCCCACGAGCAGTACTTC	TRBD2	NA	TRBV28	TRBJ2-7
CASSQSSDSYNEQFF	TGCGCCAGCAGCCAATCTAGCGACTCCTACAATGAGCAGTTCTTC	NA	NA	TRBV4-1	TRBJ2-1
CASSRQTGVYNEQFF	TGTGCCAGCAGCCGCCAGACAGGGGTTTACAATGAGCAGTTCTTC	TRBD1	NA	TRBV7-2	TRBJ2-1
CASSLAAGYTF	TGTGCCAGCAGTTTAGCAGCGGGCTACACCTTC	NA	NA	TRBV28	TRBJ1-2
CASSSTGGLEPQHF	TGTGCCAGCAGTTCAACAGGGGGCCTAGAGCCCCAGCATTTT	TRBD1	NA	TRBV28	TRBJ1-5
CASSLSDLSNQPQHF	TGCGCCAGCAGCTTGTCGGACTTAAGCAATCAGCCCCAGCATTTT	NA	NA	TRBV5-1	TRBJ1-5
CSVQDSTYEQYF	TGCAGCGTTCAGGACAGCACCTACGAGCAGTACTTC	NA	few	TRBV29-1	TRBJ2-7
CASSQVSTGELFF	TGTGCCAGCAGCCAAGTTAGCACCGGGGAGCTGTTTTTT	NA	NA	TRBV4-2	TRBJ2-2
CASSFSSLNYGYTF	TGTGCCAGCAGCTTTAGTAGCCTGAACTATGGCTACACCTTC	NA	NA	TRBV5-6	TRBJ1-2
CASSQEYSGQNTGELFF	TGTGCCAGCAGCCAAGAGTATTCGGGACAAAACACCGGGGAGCTGTTTTTT	NA	NA	TRBV4-2	TRBJ2-2
CGALTDTQYF	TGCGGGGCTCTCACAGATACGCAGTATTTT	NA	once	TRBV20-1	TRBJ2-3
CASSLGTGRKTQYF	TGCGCCAGCAGCTTGGGGACAGGTCGTAAGACGCAGTATTTT	TRBD1	NA	TRBV5-1	TRBJ2-3
CASSLLAGGDEQFF	TGTGCCAGCAGCTTGTTAGCGGGAGGCGATGAGCAGTTCTTC	TRBD2	few	TRBV5-6	TRBJ2-1
CASSVAAGSYNEQFF	TGTGCCAGCAGCGTAGCAGCGGGGTCTTACAATGAGCAGTTCTTC	TRBD2	NA	TRBV9	TRBJ2-1
CASSLAGLAGGHDTQYF	TGTGCCAGCAGCTTGGCGGGACTAGCGGGGGGGCACGATACGCAGTATTTT	TRBD2	NA	TRBV5-4	TRBJ2-3
CASSQAFQGAYGYTF	TGTGCCAGCAGCCAAGCTTTTCAGGGGGCCTATGGCTACACCTTC	TRBD1	NA	TRBV4-2	TRBJ1-2
CASSELSGVGTDTQYF	TGTGCCAGCAGTGAATTATCGGGAGTGGGCACAGATACGCAGTATTTT	NA	NA	TRBV25-1	TRBJ2-3
CASSVGGGPSDEQFF	TGTGCCAGCAGTGTAGGGGGGGGCCCTTCGGATGAGCAGTTCTTC	NA	NA	TRBV2	TRBJ2-1
CASSQGTGPSSYNEQFF	TGCGCCAGCAGCCAAGGGACAGGGCCAAGCTCCTACAATGAGCAGTTCTTC	TRBD1	NA	TRBV5-1	TRBJ2-1
CATSSGQPNQPQHF	TGTGCCACCAGCTCGGGACAACCCAATCAGCCCCAGCATTTT	NA	NA	TRBV15	TRBJ1-5
CASSVMARGPETQYF	TGTGCCAGCAGTGTAATGGCGAGAGGGCCAGAGACCCAGTACTTC	NA	NA	TRBV2	TRBJ2-5
CASSQDRVSTDTQYF	TGCGCCAGCAGCCAAGACAGGGTCTCCACAGATACGCAGTATTTT	NA	NA	TRBV4-3	TRBJ2-3
CASSRTPKTEAFF	TGTGCCAGCAGCCGGACACCCAAGACTGAAGCTTTCTTT	NA	NA	TRBV7-2	TRBJ1-1
CASSESAGGYTF	TGTGCCAGTAGTGAGTCCGCAGGAGGCTACACCTTC	NA	NA	TRBV19	TRBJ1-2
CASSYTGGYGYTF	TGCGCCAGCAGCTATACAGGGGGCTATGGCTACACCTTC	TRBD1	NA	TRBV5-1	TRBJ1-2
CATSRDRQVNQPQHF	TGTGCCACCAGCAGAGATCGGCAGGTCAATCAGCCCCAGCATTTT	NA	NA	TRBV15	TRBJ1-5
CSTSTGTGGTDTQYF	TGCAGCACCAGTACCGGGACAGGGGGGACAGATACGCAGTATTTT	TRBD1	NA	TRBV29-1	TRBJ2-3
CASSEALPRSGTEAFF	TGTGCCAGCAGTGAAGCGCTTCCCAGATCGGGCACTGAAGCTTTCTTT	NA	NA	TRBV6-1	TRBJ1-1
CASSRGTAEDTEAFF	TGCGCCAGCAGTCGGGGGACGGCGGAGGACACTGAAGCTTTCTTT	NA	medium-sized	TRBV5-1	TRBJ1-1
CASSPSWTPNTIYF	TGTGCCAGCAGTCCTAGCTGGACCCCGAACACCATATATTTT	NA	few	TRBV28	TRBJ1-3
CASSYSKGLGGYTF	TGTGCCAGCAGTTATAGTAAGGGGCTTGGTGGCTACACCTTC	NA	NA	TRBV6-6	TRBJ1-2
CASSYNGGGEKLFF	TGTGCCAGCTCTTACAATGGGGGAGGTGAAAAACTGTTTTTT	NA	NA	TRBV18	TRBJ1-4
CASSLTISTDTQYF	TGTGCCAGCAGCCTTACTATCAGCACAGATACGCAGTATTTT	NA	NA	TRBV6-6	TRBJ2-3